This TCR beta chain was sequenced in a study of T-cell memory formation after mild COVID-19. Study-level results: Still unconfirmed is whether the second-wave clones peaking on day 37 recognized SARS-CoV-2. CD4+ contracting clones were found mainly in CM and EM, and CD8+ ones in EMRA.

Via MiXCR, TCRdb re-called the 5' RACE reads, giving one row per CDR3 protein. The table shows about 310,000 distinct CDR3 sequences, with roughly a fifth occurring only once. In its sample, this clonotype was seen a few times. Its antigen is unidentified. The CDR3 loop spans 15 amino acids. The germline CDR1 and CDR2 sequences are SGHRS and YFSETQ. The J segment lost 2 bases and the V segment lost 1 base, leaving 5 bases of the junction unmatched. This sequence originates from a man between 18 and 35 years old who had mild COVID-19 (a few samples of this study predate the infection). Cell type and time point are not known. The chain is built from TRBV5-1 and TRBJ2-5; 7 nucleotides agree with TRBD1. The sequencing sample was made of PBMCs or a T cell subset sorted from them (not recorded which). The CDR3 region is CASSLLTGTQETQYF. For the CDR3, the DNA is TGCGCCAGCAGCTTGTTGACAGGGACACAAGAGACCCAGTACTTC.